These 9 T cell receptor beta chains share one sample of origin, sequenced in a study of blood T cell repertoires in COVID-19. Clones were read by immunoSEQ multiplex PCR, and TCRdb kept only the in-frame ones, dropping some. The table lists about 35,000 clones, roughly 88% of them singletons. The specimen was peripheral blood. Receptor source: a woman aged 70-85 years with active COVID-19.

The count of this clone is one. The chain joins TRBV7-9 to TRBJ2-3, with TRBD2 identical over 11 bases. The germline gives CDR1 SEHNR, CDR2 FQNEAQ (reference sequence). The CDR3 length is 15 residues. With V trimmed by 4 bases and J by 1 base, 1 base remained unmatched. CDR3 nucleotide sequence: TGTGCCAGCAGCTATAGCGGGGGGGGCACAGATACGCAGTATTTT. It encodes CASSYSGGGTDTQYF. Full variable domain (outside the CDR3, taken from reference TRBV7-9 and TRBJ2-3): DTGVSQNPRHKITKRGQNVTFRCDPISEHNRLYWYRQTLGQGPEFLTYFQNEAQLEKSRLLSDRFSAERPKGSFSTLEIQRTEQGDSAMYLCASSYSGGGTDTQYFGPGTRLTVL.

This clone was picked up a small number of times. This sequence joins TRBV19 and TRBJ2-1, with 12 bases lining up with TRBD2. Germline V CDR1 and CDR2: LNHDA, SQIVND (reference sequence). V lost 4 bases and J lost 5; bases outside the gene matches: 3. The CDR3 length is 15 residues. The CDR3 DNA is TGTGCCAGTAGTAGCCTAGCGGGGGGGAACAATGAGCAGTTCTTC. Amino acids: CASSSLAGGNNEQFF.

CDR3 sequence reads: CASRQDQSNQPQHF. CDR3 coding DNA: TGTGCCAGCAGGCAGGATCAAAGCAATCAGCCCCAGCATTTT. The V call is TRBV2, the J call TRBJ1-5, with D hard to call. This CDR3 has 14 amino acids. The germline gives CDR1 SNHLY, CDR2 FYNNEI. V gave up 6 bases and J gave up 1 base, with 10 bases separating them.

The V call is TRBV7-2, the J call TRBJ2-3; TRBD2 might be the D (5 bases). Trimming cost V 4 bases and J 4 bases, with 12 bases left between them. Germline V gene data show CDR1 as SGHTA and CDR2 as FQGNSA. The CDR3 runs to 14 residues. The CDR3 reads CASSSGFQPDTQYF. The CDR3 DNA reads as TGTGCCAGCAGCTCGGGGTTCCAGCCAGATACGCAGTATTTT. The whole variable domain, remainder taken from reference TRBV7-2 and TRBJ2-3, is GAGVSQSPSNKVTEKGKDVELRCDPISGHTALYWYRQSLGQGLEFLIYFQGNSAPDKSGLPSDRFSAERTGGSVSTLTIQRTQQEDSAVYLCASSSGFQPDTQYFGPGTRLTVL.

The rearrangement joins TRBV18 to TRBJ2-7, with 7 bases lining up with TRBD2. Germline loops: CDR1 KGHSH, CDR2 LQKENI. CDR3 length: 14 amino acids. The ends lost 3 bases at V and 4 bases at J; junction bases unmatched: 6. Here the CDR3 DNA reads TGTGCCAGCTCACCTCCGGGACTATATTACGAGCAGTACTTC. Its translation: CASSPPGLYYEQYF.

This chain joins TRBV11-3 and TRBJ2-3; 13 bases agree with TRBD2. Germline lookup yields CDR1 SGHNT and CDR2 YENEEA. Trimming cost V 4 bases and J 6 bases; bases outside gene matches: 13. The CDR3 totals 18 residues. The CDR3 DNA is TGTGCCAGCAGCTCTCCCGCGGGGACTAGCGGGGATCAGGATACGCAGTATTTT. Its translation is CASSSPAGTSGDQDTQYF.

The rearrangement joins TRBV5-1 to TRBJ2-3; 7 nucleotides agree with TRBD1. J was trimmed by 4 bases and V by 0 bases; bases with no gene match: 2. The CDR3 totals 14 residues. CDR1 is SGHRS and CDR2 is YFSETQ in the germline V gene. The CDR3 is CASSLDTGADTQYF. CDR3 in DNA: TGCGCCAGCAGCTTGGATACAGGGGCAGATACGCAGTATTTT.

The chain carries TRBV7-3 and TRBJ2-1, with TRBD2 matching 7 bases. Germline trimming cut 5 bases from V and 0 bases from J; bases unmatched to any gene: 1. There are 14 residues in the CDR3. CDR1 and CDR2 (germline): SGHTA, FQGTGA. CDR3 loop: CASSPGGSYNEQFF. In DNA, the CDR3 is TGTGCCAGCAGCCCGGGGGGCTCCTACAATGAGCAGTTCTTC.

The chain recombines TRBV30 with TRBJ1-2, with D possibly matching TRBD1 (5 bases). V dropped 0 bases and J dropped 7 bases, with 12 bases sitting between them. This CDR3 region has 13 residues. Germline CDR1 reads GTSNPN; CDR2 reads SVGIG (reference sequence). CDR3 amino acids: CAWSVKGLAGYTF. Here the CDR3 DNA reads TGTGCCTGGAGTGTAAAGGGGCTGGCTGGCTACACCTTC.